The sequence of this TCR beta chain was determined in a study of breast tumors, draining lymph nodes, adjacent tissues. Study-wide findings and caveats: The lymph node origin of tumor T cells was framed as consistent with a hypothesis, not demonstrated. Compared with lymph nodes, tumors were less diverse; compared with nontumor tissue, more. Compared with basal-like, luminal-like tumors shared significantly more repertoire with nontumor tissue.

TCRdb ran MiXCR on the multiplex PCR reads and lists one entry per CDR3 protein. The table includes around 130,000 distinct CDR3 sequences, approximately 21% detected once. This clonotype showed up many times. Its antigen remains unknown. CDR1 and CDR2 (germline): SGHRS, YFSETQ. V lost 0 bases to trimming and J lost 1 base, with 12 bases between them. The CDR3 has 16 amino acids. Breast cancer patients provided tissue from their axillary draining lymph nodes. The TCR sequence derives from a female donor with breast cancer. Some clones in this sample may be carry-over from other donors' samples. Specimen: axillary lymph node tissue. V usage is TRBV5-1 and J usage is TRBJ2-3, with D tentatively TRBD1 or TRBD2 (5 bases each). The CDR3 nucleotides read TGCGCCAGCAGCTTGGGGTCGGGGCGCGGCACAGATACGCAGTATTTT. The encoded protein is CASSLGSGRGTDTQYF.